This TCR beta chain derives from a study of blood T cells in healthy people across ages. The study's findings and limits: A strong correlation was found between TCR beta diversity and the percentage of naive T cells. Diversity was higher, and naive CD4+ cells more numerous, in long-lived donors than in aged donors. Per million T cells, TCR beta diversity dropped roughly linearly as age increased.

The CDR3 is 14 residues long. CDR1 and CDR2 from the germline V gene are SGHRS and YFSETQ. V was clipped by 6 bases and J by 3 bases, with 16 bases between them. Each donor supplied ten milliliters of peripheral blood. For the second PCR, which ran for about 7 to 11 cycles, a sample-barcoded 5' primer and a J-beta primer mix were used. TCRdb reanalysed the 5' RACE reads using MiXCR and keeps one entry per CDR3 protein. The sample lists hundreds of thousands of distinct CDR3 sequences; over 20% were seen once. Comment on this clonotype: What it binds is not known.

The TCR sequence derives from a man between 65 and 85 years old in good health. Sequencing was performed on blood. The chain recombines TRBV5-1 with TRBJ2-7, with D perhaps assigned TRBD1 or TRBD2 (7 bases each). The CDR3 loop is CASNSGGGGYEQYF. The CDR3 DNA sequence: TGCGCCAGCAATTCAGGGGGAGGGGGCTACGAGCAGTACTTC.